A single sample is the source of the 22 T cell receptor beta chains below, sequenced in a study of T-cell reconstitution after alpha-beta-depleted transplantation in children. Preparation of the TCRbeta library involved a method that used unique molecular identifiers. Each CDR3 protein is one row after TCRdb ran MiXCR on the PCR reads. The sample includes over 400,000 distinct CDR3 sequences, 43% of them seen just once. The starting material was PBMCs, obtained before TCRalphabeta/CD19-depleted stem cell transplant. The receptors stem from a girl aged 2 to 10 with aplastic anemia, due to receive a stem cell transplant.

The V call is TRBV5-1, the J call TRBJ2-3; 9 bases line up with TRBD2. Germline assignment: CDR1 SGHRS and CDR2 YFSETQ. The CDR3 runs to 18 residues. Trimming removed 0 bases from V and 0 bases from J; junction bases left unmatched: 8. CDR3 DNA sequence: TGCGCCAGCAGCTTGGCCCGCAGCGGGGGGTGGAGCACAGATACGCAGTATTTT. This sequence encodes CASSLARSGGWSTDTQYF.

The gene calls are TRBV12-3 or TRBV12-4 and TRBJ2-1; 11 bases line up with TRBD1. V lost 7 bases to trimming and J lost 4 bases; unmatched junction nucleotides: 6. This CDR3 comprises 15 residues. The CDR3 DNA is TGTGCCAGCACCCCGGGACAGGGGGTGTACAATGAGCAGTTCTTC. Its protein product is CASTPGQGVYNEQFF.

This clonotype was found once. The rearrangement links TRBV10-3 to TRBJ2-1, with D perhaps TRBD2 (7 bases). Germline CDR1 and CDR2: ENHRY and SYGVKD. The V end was cut by 7 bases, the J end by 8 bases, with 18 bases between. The CDR3 totals 14 residues. Written as DNA, the CDR3 is TGTGCCATCAAAGGGGGGAGGGCAGCCGATGAGCAGTTCTTC. Translated, it gives CAIKGGRAADEQFF.

This clonotype was seen just once. The V gene is TRBV3-1, the J gene TRBJ2-1; D is unresolved. V shed 1 base and J shed 7 bases, with 8 bases lying between them. Germline V CDR1 and CDR2: LGHDT, YNNKEL (reference sequence). This CDR3 has 13 amino acids. The CDR3 spells CASSQGVRNEQFF. The CDR3 DNA reads TGTGCCAGCAGCCAAGGCGTTAGGAATGAGCAGTTCTTC.

Notes on this clonotype: Likely a read error: the CDR3 ends without its conserved phenylalanine or tryptophan. This rearrangement joins TRBV20-1 to TRBJ2-5, with 12 bases identical to TRBD2. This CDR3 has 17 amino acids. CDR1 is DFQATT, CDR2 SNEGSKA, per germline (reference sequence). V was clipped by 1 base and J by 7 bases; unmatched bases: 13. The CDR3 is CSARVRLGLAGIGTQYI. As DNA, the CDR3 is TGCAGTGCTAGAGTGCGGCTAGGACTAGCGGGGATTGGGACCCAGTACATC.

The chain is built from TRBV12-3 or TRBV12-4 and TRBJ2-4; D may be TRBD2 (6 bases). V shed 5 bases and J shed 0 bases, with 23 bases lying between them. The length of the CDR3 is 19 residues. CDR3 region: CASSPGTSVGYGAKNIQYF. CDR3 DNA sequence: TGTGCCAGCAGTCCGGGGACTTCCGTCGGGTACGGAGCCAAAAACATTCAGTACTTC.

The table lists this clonotype with many counts. The J gene is TRBJ1-4, the V gene TRBV20-1, with 7 bases that match TRBD1. The CDR3 runs 14 residues. V dropped 6 bases and J dropped 5; count of bases not matched to a gene: 9. CDR1 DFQATT and CDR2 SNEGSKA come from the germline V gene (reference sequence). The chain's CDR3 is CSAGGGQLNEKLFF. CDR3 coding DNA: TGCAGTGCGGGGGGGGGACAGCTAAATGAAAAACTGTTTTTT.

This sequence joins TRBV7-9 and TRBJ2-5, with TRBD2 matching 9 bases. The length of the CDR3 is 16 residues. Germline trimming cut 2 bases from V and 2 bases from J; bases unmatched to any gene: 6. Germline CDR1 reads SEHNR; CDR2 reads FQNEAQ (reference sequence). CDR3 amino acids: CASSLTIAGVQETQYF. The DNA for the CDR3 is TGTGCCAGCAGCTTAACCATAGCGGGGGTGCAAGAGACCCAGTACTTC.

The chain employs TRBV5-1 and TRBJ2-7; a possible D gene is TRBD2 (5 bases). Germline V gene data show CDR1 as SGHRS and CDR2 as YFSETQ. Trimming cost V 1 base and J 0 bases, with 17 bases left between them. The CDR3 sequence is 17 residues long. The CDR3 nucleotides read TGCGCCAGCAGCTTGTTTCTGAGCCTGGAGGCCTCCTACGAGCAGTACTTC. It encodes CASSLFLSLEASYEQYF.

The V call is TRBV20-1, the J call TRBJ2-5, with D possibly matching TRBD1 (6 bases). The germline V and J ends were trimmed by 8 bases and 2 bases, with 12 bases remaining between them. The CDR3 is 12 residues long. Germline V CDR1 and CDR2: DFQATT, SNEGSKA (reference sequence). The CDR3 nucleotides are TGCAGTTACCTGGACAGACAAGAGACCCAGTACTTC. Protein: CSYLDRQETQYF.

The chain couples TRBV10-3 to TRBJ2-7, with TRBD2 identical over 7 bases. V was pared by 7 bases and J by 5 bases, with 14 bases of the junction left unmatched. This CDR3 comprises 15 residues. CDR1 and CDR2 (germline): ENHRY, SYGVKD. CDR3 in DNA: TGTGCCATCAAGATTGGGCGGGAGCCGCGGAACGAGCAGTACTTC. Translation: CAIKIGREPRNEQYF.

Ten or more counts support this clonotype. V usage is TRBV27 and J usage is TRBJ2-7; 7 nucleotides match TRBD1. V trimming: 5 bases; J trimming: 9 bases; junction bases outside the gene matches: 10. The CDR3 is 13 amino acids. The germline CDR1 and CDR2 sequences are MNHEY and SMNVEV (reference sequence). CDR3 amino acids: CASSVSRGSPQYF. The CDR3 DNA is TGTGCCAGCAGTGTTTCCAGGGGGAGCCCGCAGTACTTC.

This clonotype was detected ten times or more. This sequence joins TRBV7-7 and TRBJ2-1; D unclear. This CDR3 comprises 15 residues. Looked up from germline, CDR1 is SSHAT and CDR2 is FNYEAQ (reference sequence). V dropped 0 bases and J dropped 5 bases, with 11 bases sitting between them. In DNA, the CDR3 is TGTGCCAGCAGCTTAGCTCTTGGGCAGAACAATGAGCAGTTCTTC. It encodes CASSLALGQNNEQFF.

With regard to this clonotype: At one end the junction does not follow the germline gene, possibly because of a read error. J is TRBJ2-4 and V is TRBV5-6; weak D call: TRBD1 (6 bases). The CDR3 runs to 12 residues. Germline CDR1 is SGHDT and CDR2 is YYEEEE. The CDR3 spells CASSFGTYGWDF. In nucleotides, the CDR3 is TGTGCCAGCAGCTTTGGGACATACGGGTGGGACTTC.

This clonotype was counted many times. The chain carries TRBV11-2 and TRBJ1-1, with D hard to call. V was shortened by 3 bases and J by 7 bases, with 15 bases between the two germline ends. Germline CDR1 SGHAT, CDR2 FQNNGV. The CDR3 length is 14 residues. CDR3 sequence reads: CASSFGWRGSEAFF. The CDR3 DNA is TGTGCCAGCAGCTTTGGGTGGAGAGGGAGTGAAGCTTTCTTT.

This chain uses TRBV7-8 with TRBJ2-1, with D possibly being TRBD2 (5 bases). Germline V gives CDR1 SGHVS, CDR2 FQNEAQ. This CDR3 spans 14 amino acids. Between the trimmed V and J ends, which lost 5 bases and 2 bases, there was a span of 10 bases. CDR3 DNA: TGTGCCAGCAGCGCAGCGGCTACCTACAATGAGCAGTTCTTC. Translating gives CASSAAATYNEQFF.

The V call is TRBV7-9, the J call TRBJ2-1, with D perhaps TRBD2 (5 bases). CDR3 length equals 15 residues. The ends were cut back, 2 bases at V and 4 bases at J, with 12 bases in the middle. From germline, CDR1 is SEHNR and CDR2 FQNEAQ (reference sequence). CDR3 in amino acids: CASSLLPGGYNEQFF. Written as DNA, the CDR3 is TGTGCCAGCAGCTTACTGCCTGGAGGATACAATGAGCAGTTCTTC.

About this clonotype itself: It may be a read error: a sequence one base away is much more abundant. The genes are TRBV5-1 and TRBJ2-2, with 8 bases lining up with TRBD2. The CDR3 contains 15 residues. Trimming took 3 bases from V and 7 from J; bases not matched to a gene: 8. Germline loops: CDR1 SGHRS, CDR2 YFSETQ. The CDR3 reads CASSYRTSGGGELFF. The DNA for the CDR3 is TGCGCCAGCAGCTACCGAACTAGCGGTGGCGGGGAGCTGTTTTTT.

Concerning this clonotype itself: An end of the junction differs from the germline gene, which may be a read error. The chain carries TRBV5-1 and TRBJ2-3; 8 bases fit TRBD1. This CDR3 contains 14 residues. CDR1 SGHRS and CDR2 YFSETQ come from the germline V gene. The CDR3 DNA reads as TGCGCCAGCAGATTGGGACAGGACGCAGATACGCAGTATTTT. It yields the protein CASRLGQDADTQYF. The full variable domain, with the rest looked up from reference TRBV5-1 and TRBJ2-3, is KAGVTQTPRYLIKTRGQQVTLSCSPISGHRSVSWYQQTPGQGLQFLFEYFSETQRNKGNFPGRFSGRQFSNSRSEMNVSTLELGDSALYLCASRLGQDADTQYFGPGTRLTVL.

This clonotype was found a few times. The rearrangement links TRBV11-1 to TRBJ2-2, with TRBD1 as a possible D gene (7 bases). The CDR3 contains 16 residues. V was clipped by 5 bases and J by 3 bases, with 16 bases between them. In germline, CDR1 is SGHAT, CDR2 FQDESV (reference sequence). CDR3 residues: CASSLPRGADTGELFF. Here the CDR3 DNA reads TGTGCCAGCAGCCTCCCCAGGGGGGCGGACACCGGGGAGCTGTTTTTT. Looking up the rest from reference TRBV11-1 and TRBJ2-2 gives the full variable domain: EAEVAQSPRYKITEKSQAVAFWCDPISGHATLYWYRQILGQGPELLVQFQDESVVDDSQLPKDRFSAERLKGVDSTLKIQPAELGDSAMYLCASSLPRGADTGELFFGEGSRLTVL.

V usage is TRBV9 and J usage is TRBJ2-3, with D possibly being TRBD2 (6 bases). Germline V gene data show CDR1 as SGDLS and CDR2 as YYNGEE. The CDR3 sequence is 16 residues long. Deletions cut 4 bases from V and 2 bases from J, with 17 bases between. The CDR3 region is CASSPRDRGITDTQYF. The CDR3 bases are TGTGCCAGCAGCCCTCGAGACCGGGGGATCACAGATACGCAGTATTTT.

In regard to this clonotype: The junction differs from germline at one of its ends, possibly a read error. The chain recombines TRBV19 with TRBJ2-7; perhaps TRBD1 as D (6 bases). Per the germline V gene, CDR1 is LNHDA and CDR2 is SQIVND (reference sequence). The CDR3 length is 14 residues. The CDR3 here is CASSHMDSYYQQYF. DNA of the CDR3: TGTGCCAGTAGCCACATGGACAGCTACTACCAGCAGTACTTC.